Following are 14 T cell receptor beta chains from one sample sequenced in a study of cytomegalovirus exposure and HLA in healthy donors. Primers for the PCR totalled 60 Vbeta and 13 Jbeta. The method was immunoSEQ multiplex PCR; TCRdb's version includes in-frame clones alone and lacks a portion of them. The sample has 250,000 to 350,000 clones, roughly 70% seen once. The specimen was PBMCs. These receptor sequences come from a female donor in good health and CMV-seronegative.

The chain combines TRBV10-3 with TRBJ1-2; 7 positions agree with TRBD1. Per germline, CDR1 ENHRY and CDR2 SYGVKD. The V gene end was trimmed by 5 bases and the J gene end by 5 bases; junction bases not matched to a gene: 2. The CDR3 consists of 12 residues. The CDR3 nucleotides are TGTGCCATCAGTCCACAGGGGTATGGCTACACCTTC. Encoded protein: CAISPQGYGYTF.

The rearrangement uses TRBV7-2 and TRBJ1-2; D gene uncertain. The CDR3 extends over 15 amino acids. V was shortened by 5 bases and J by 0 bases, with 13 bases between the two germline ends. Germline V lookup: CDR1 SGHTA, CDR2 FQGNSA. This CDR3 reads CASSPIRAANYGYTF. The CDR3, as DNA: TGTGCCAGCAGCCCTATCCGAGCTGCTAACTATGGCTACACCTTC.

The V gene is TRBV5-4, the J gene TRBJ1-2; D is unclear. The germline V gene has CDR1 SGHNT and CDR2 YYREEE (reference sequence). V shed 0 bases and J shed 0 bases, with 9 bases lying between them. The CDR3 is 15 residues long. The CDR3 sequence is CASSLVTGANYGYTF. In nucleotides, the CDR3 is TGTGCCAGCAGCTTGGTGACGGGAGCTAACTATGGCTACACCTTC.

DNA for the CDR3: TGTGCCAGCAGTGACTCGACGGGGGGGGGTTGGCAGTATTTT. It codes for CASSDSTGGGWQYF. The chain carries TRBV6-4 and TRBJ2-3; 8 positions match TRBD2. The V and J ends lost 0 bases and 11 bases, in that order; junction bases with no gene match: 7. CDR1 and CDR2 from the germline V gene are MRHNA and SNTAGT. This CDR3 has 14 amino acids.

The V and J genes are TRBV10-3 and TRBJ1-1; 8 nucleotides match TRBD1. The CDR3 extends over 17 amino acids. V trimming: 3 bases; J trimming: 0 bases; junction bases outside the gene matches: 9. Germline assignment: CDR1 ENHRY and CDR2 SYGVKD. The DNA for the CDR3 is TGTGCCATCAGTGAAGGACAGGGAGATACCATGAACACTGAAGCTTTCTTT. As protein: CAISEGQGDTMNTEAFF.

This clone turned up a few times. The chain employs TRBV30 and TRBJ1-2, with 7 nucleotides matching TRBD1. CDR1 and CDR2 from the germline V gene are GTSNPN and SVGIG (reference sequence). V lost 1 base and J lost 8; bases outside the gene matches: 7. The CDR3 has 13 residues. CDR3 amino acids: CAWSGQTGQGYTF. The DNA for the CDR3 is TGTGCCTGGAGTGGGCAGACAGGGCAAGGCTACACCTTC.

This chain connects TRBV1 to TRBJ2-1; whether TRBD1, the table's D call, matches the DNA was not checked. TRBV1 is labeled a pseudogene. CDR3 length: 17 amino acids. The CDR3 spells CTSSLPPGTELDNEQFF. The CDR3 coding sequence is TGCACCAGCAGCCTCCCCCCCGGGACAGAGTTAGACAATGAGCAGTTCTTC.

This clone was detected a few times. The chain is built from TRBV10-3 and TRBJ2-1; 7 bases are shared with TRBD2. Germline V gene sequence: CDR1 ENHRY, CDR2 SYGVKD. V was clipped by 4 bases and J by 4 bases; unmatched bases: 10. The CDR3 is 16 amino acids. CDR3 residues: CAISGGGGEGYNEQFF. CDR3 bases: TGTGCCATCAGTGGGGGTGGGGGGGAGGGTTACAATGAGCAGTTCTTC.

The chain recombines TRBV2 with TRBJ1-6, with 8 nucleotides matching TRBD1. V shed 5 bases and J 9 bases; nucleotides not matched to a gene: 6. Germline-derived CDR1 and CDR2 are SNHLY and FYNNEI. This CDR3 has 14 residues. The CDR3 region is CASSPGQGISPLHF. For the CDR3, the DNA is TGTGCCAGCAGTCCAGGACAGGGTATTTCACCCCTCCACTTT.

On this clone: Its ends do not fully match the called genes, so a read error is possible. The V gene is TRBV7-9, the J gene TRBJ2-3; D perhaps matches TRBD2 (6 bases). CDR1 is SEHNR, CDR2 FQNEAQ, per germline (reference sequence). The CDR3 is made up of 12 amino acids. This chain's CDR3 is CSSTGGTGTQYF. CDR3 coding DNA: TGTTCCAGTACCGGGGGAACAGGTACGCAGTATTTT.

The chain links TRBV28 to TRBJ2-7, with 8 bases lining up with TRBD1. V was pared by 4 bases and J by 3 bases, with 11 bases of the junction left unmatched. Per germline, CDR1 MDHEN and CDR2 SYDVKM. The CDR3 contains 16 residues. In DNA, the CDR3 is TGTGCCAGCAGTTCTACTTTAGACAGGGGTAACTACGAGCAGTACTTC. Its protein is CASSSTLDRGNYEQYF.

The chain has TRBV11-2 and TRBJ1-4, with 9 bases that match TRBD1. The CDR3 totals 15 residues. After removal of 5 bases from V and 8 bases from J, the junction contained 9 bases not matched to a gene. From germline, CDR1 is SGHAT and CDR2 FQNNGV. The CDR3 DNA reads as TGTGCCAGCAGCCGAAACAGGGGGCTCGGGGAAAAACTGTTTTTT. Translation gives CASSRNRGLGEKLFF.

The chain couples TRBV27 to TRBJ2-1, with D tentatively TRBD2 (6 bases). The V and J ends lost 1 base and 5 bases respectively, with 15 bases between them. The CDR3 is 16 amino acids. Germline V gene sequence: CDR1 MNHEY, CDR2 SMNVEV (reference sequence). Written as DNA, the CDR3 is TGTGCCAGCAGTTTATTGGCGGGAAAGCTCGACAATGAGCAGTTCTTC. Translating it yields CASSLLAGKLDNEQFF.

The chain combines TRBV2 with TRBJ1-1; unclear D gene. Germline loops: CDR1 SNHLY, CDR2 FYNNEI. The CDR3 sequence is 12 residues long. V lost 3 bases and J 2 bases, leaving 4 bases between the germline ends. CDR3 sequence (DNA): TGTGCCAGCAGTGACAGAAACACTGAAGCTTTCTTT. Its protein product is CASSDRNTEAFF.